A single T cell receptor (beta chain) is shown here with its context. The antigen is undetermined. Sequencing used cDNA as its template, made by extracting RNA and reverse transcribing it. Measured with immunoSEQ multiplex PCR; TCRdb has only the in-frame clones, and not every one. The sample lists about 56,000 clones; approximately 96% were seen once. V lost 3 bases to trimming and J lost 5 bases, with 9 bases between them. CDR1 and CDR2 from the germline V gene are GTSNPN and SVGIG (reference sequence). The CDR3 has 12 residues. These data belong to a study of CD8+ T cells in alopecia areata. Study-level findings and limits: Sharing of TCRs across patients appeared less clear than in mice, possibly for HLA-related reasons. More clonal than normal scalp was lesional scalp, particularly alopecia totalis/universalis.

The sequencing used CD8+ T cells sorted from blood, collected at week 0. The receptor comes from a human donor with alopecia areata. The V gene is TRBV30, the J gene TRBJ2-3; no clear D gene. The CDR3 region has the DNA TGTGCCTGGAGCTTAGGGCAAGATACGCAGTATTTT. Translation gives CAWSLGQDTQYF.